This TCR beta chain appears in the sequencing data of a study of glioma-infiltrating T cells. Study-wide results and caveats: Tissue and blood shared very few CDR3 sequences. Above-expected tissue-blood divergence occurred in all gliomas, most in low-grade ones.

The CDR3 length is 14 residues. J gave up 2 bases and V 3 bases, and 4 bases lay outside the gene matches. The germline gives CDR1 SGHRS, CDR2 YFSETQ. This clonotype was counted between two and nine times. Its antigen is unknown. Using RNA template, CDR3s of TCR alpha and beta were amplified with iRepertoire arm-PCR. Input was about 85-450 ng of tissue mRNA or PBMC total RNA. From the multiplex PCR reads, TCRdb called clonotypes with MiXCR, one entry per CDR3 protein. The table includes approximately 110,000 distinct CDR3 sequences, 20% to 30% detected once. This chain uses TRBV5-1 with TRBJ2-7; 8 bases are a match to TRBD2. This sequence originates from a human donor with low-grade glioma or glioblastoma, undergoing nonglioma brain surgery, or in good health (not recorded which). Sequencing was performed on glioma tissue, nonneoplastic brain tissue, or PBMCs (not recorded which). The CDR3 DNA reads TGCGCCAGCAGCTCGGGAGGGCAGGCCTACGAGCAGTACTTC. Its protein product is CASSSGGQAYEQYF.